This TCR beta chain stems from a study of blood T cell repertoires in COVID-19. Study-wide context: There were acute and convalescent COVID-19 samples, and they came from the United States, Italy and Spain.

Enrolled through a virtual design, the participants were between roughly 18 and 90 years of age and came from about two dozen US areas. Cohorts were assigned according to the clinical history that participants reported. How the authors handled the data: Estimated nucleated cell counts came from reference gene primer amplification. Libraries were prepared by immunoSEQ multiplex PCR; TCRdb keeps only in-frame clonotypes and omits some of them. Clone size and the V and J calls come from that table; the DNA yielded D and trimming. The table lists under 250,000 clones, 81% of them singletons. The receptor was derived from a woman aged 50 to 65 with acute COVID-19. Sample: PBMCs or T cells enriched from blood (not recorded which).

In DNA, the CDR3 is TGTGCCAGCAGTCTGACAGGGACCTACGAGCAGTACTTC. This translates into CASSLTGTYEQYF. The gene calls are TRBV6-5 and TRBJ2-7; 7 nucleotides line up with TRBD1. Trimming removed 5 bases from V and 2 bases from J; junction bases left unmatched: 3. This CDR3 region has 13 residues. CDR1 is MNHEY, CDR2 SVGAGI, per germline.